The text below deals with one TCR beta chain. Its antigen is still unknown. Base-call qualities are not available, and no considerably larger clone is one nucleotide away. For TCR Vbeta sequencing, memory CD4+ T cells were sorted ex vivo from the peripheral blood of both healthy controls and narcolepsy patients. The library was obtained by the immunoSEQ multiplex PCR assay. Here the immuneACCESS table is served through TCRdb, limited to in-frame sequences with V and J called. Missing clones are a known gap in these copies; in checked studies unresolved V genes cover under half, and the rest lacks a known reason. The sample table holds around 35,000 clones, of which 75% to 90% were seen once. The top ten clones comprise around 1.2% of the sample. The data were taken from a study of T cells in narcolepsy (dated 2018 in TCRdb). With respect to the entire study: The study enrolled patients with narcolepsy type 1 or type 2 (NT1, NT2) together with healthy control donors. The study sought autoreactive T cells targeting hypocretin neuron self-antigens (hypocretin, TRIB2) in narcolepsy patients, using TCR Vbeta sequencing to track clonotypes in blood and CSF.

Spanning cysteine to phenylalanine, the CDR3 consists of 14 amino acids. Only the CDR3 part of the read is kept: 42 bases, read in frame from the first base. The germline V gene (reference sequence) provides CDR1 SSHAT and CDR2 FNYEAQ. Trimming removed 5 bases from V and 2 bases from J, leaving 10 bases between the germline ends. Paper-wide results and their limitations: Autoreactive clonotypes were reported to be detected serially in the blood of the same patients and of different patients, but not in the blood of healthy controls. In plots comparing CSF and blood CD4+ T cell clonotypes from the same patient, HCRT-specific and TRIB2-specific autoreactive clonotypes were highlighted. Numbers of sequenced blood memory CD4+ clonotypes were comparable, averaging about 40,000 in patients and 30,000 to 35,000 in controls. No sequences matching autoreactive T cell clones were present in some of the blood memory CD4+ repertoires from patients and controls.

This TCR came from a human donor with narcolepsy. Source material: CD45RA- memory CD4+ T cells from PBMCs. In the paper's terms, the cell subset or site label means: memory T cells sorted ex vivo from peripheral blood. The chain is encoded by TRBV7-7 joined to TRBJ1-3; TRBD1 could be the D gene, as 5 bases match. The bases read TGTGCCAGCAGCAGCGGGACTCCTGGAAACACCATATATTTT. This encodes CASSSGTPGNTIYF.